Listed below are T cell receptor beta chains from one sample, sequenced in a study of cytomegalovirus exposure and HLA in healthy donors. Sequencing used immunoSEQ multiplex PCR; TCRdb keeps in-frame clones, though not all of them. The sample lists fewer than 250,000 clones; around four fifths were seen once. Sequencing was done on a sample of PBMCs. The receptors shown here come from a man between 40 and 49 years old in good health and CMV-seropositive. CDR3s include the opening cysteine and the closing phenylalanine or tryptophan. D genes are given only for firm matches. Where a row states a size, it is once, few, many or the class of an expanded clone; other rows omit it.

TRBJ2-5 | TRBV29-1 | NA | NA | CSVYTSGVQTQYF | TGCAGCGTTTACACCTCAGGGGTACAGACCCAGTACTTC
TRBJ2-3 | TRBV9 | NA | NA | CASSVVSADTQYF | TGTGCCAGCAGCGTAGTTTCTGCAGATACGCAGTATTTT
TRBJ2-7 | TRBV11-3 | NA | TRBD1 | CASSSLQGVVGYEQYF | TGTGCCAGCAGCTCCCTACAGGGGGTCGTAGGCTACGAGCAGTACTTC
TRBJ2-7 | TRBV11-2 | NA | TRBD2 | CASSLAGTSGSPIPYEQYF | TGTGCCAGCAGCTTAGCCGGGACTAGCGGGAGTCCGATTCCCTACGAGCAGTACTTC
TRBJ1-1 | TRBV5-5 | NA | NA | CASSLGGKPNTEAFF | TGTGCCAGCAGCTTGGGGGGCAAACCTAACACTGAAGCTTTCTTT
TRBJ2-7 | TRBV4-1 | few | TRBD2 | CASSQDPSGMSSYIHEQYF | TGCGCCAGCAGCCAAGATCCTAGCGGGATGAGCTCCTACATCCACGAGCAGTACTTC
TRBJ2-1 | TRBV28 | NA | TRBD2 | CASSSLGLAGGNEQFF | TGTGCCAGCAGTTCCTTGGGACTAGCGGGAGGTAATGAGCAGTTCTTC
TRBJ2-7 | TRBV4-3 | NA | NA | CASSQESGLAYEQYF | TGCGCCAGCAGCCAAGAATCAGGGTTAGCCTACGAGCAGTACTTC
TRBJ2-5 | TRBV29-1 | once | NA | CSVEDRSPGIKYGNQETQYF | TGCAGCGTTGAAGACCGCTCCCCGGGGATAAAATACGGGAACCAAGAGACCCAGTACTTC
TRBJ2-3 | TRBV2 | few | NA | CASRIREITDTQYF | TGTGCCAGCAGGATCAGGGAAATCACAGATACGCAGTATTTT
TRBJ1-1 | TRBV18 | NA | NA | CASSPEQQGTEAFF | TGTGCCAGCTCACCCGAGCAACAGGGTACTGAAGCTTTCTTT
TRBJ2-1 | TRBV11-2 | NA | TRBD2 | CASSPPGGREARQFF | TGTGCCAGCAGCCCCCCGGGCGGGAGAGAGGCTCGGCAGTTCTTC
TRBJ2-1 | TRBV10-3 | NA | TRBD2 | CATKTSGGRNEQFF | TGTGCCACCAAGACTAGCGGGGGTAGAAATGAGCAGTTCTTC
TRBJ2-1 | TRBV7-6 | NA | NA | CASSSPATTGNNEQFF | TGTGCCAGCAGCTCTCCGGCAACTACAGGGAACAATGAGCAGTTCTTC